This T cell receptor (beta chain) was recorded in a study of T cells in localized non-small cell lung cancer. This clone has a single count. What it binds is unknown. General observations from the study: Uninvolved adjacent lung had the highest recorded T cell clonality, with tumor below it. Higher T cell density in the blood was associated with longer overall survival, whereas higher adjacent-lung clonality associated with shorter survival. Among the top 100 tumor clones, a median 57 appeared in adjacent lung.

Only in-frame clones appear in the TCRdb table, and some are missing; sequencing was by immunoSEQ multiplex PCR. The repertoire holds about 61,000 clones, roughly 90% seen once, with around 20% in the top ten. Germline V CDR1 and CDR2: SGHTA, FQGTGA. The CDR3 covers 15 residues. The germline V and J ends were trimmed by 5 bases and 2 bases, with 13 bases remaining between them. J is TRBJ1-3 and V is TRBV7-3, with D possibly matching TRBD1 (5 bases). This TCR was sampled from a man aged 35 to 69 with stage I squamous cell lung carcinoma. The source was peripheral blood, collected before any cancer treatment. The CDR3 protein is CASSPDWGAGNTIYF. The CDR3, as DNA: TGTGCCAGCAGCCCAGACTGGGGGGCTGGAAACACCATATATTTT.